This note documents a single TCR beta chain sequence. A junction end diverges from the germline sequence, so it may reflect a read error. The sample comes from a study of T cells in Graves' hyperthyroidism and ophthalmopathy. TCR beta CDR3 sequences were amplified from RNA transcripts. Using the HTBI primer set, a first-round RT-PCR was run on the TCR CDR3. TCRdb ran MiXCR on the multiplex PCR reads and lists one entry per CDR3 protein. The sample contains some 600,000 distinct CDR3 sequences, roughly 50% of which appear only once. This CDR3 has 15 residues. From germline, CDR1 is SEHNR and CDR2 FQNEAQ (reference sequence).

The genes are TRBV7-9 and TRBJ1-2; D is undetermined. The TCR sequence derives from a woman under 30 with Graves' hyperthyroidism. The sample taken for sequencing was peripheral blood or thyroid tissue (not recorded which). CDR3 sequence reads: CASSQADRQNYGYTF. DNA of the CDR3: TGCGCCAGCAGCCAAGCGGATCGACAAAACTATGGCTACACCTTC.